Below are 15 T cell receptor beta chains sequenced from a single sample in a study of blood T cell repertoires in COVID-19. Here immunoSEQ multiplex PCR was the method, and the copy in TCRdb shows in-frame clones only, minus some. The table records over 60,000 clones, about four fifths of them present only once. The material sequenced was peripheral blood. The receptors were sampled from a human donor in a cohort sampled during active COVID-19.

The genes are TRBV5-1 and TRBJ2-5, with 11 positions matching TRBD2. Germline V gene data show CDR1 as SGHRS and CDR2 as YFSETQ. The V and J ends lost 7 bases and 5 bases, in that order; junction bases with no gene match: 7. CDR3 length: 14 residues. The DNA of the CDR3 is TGCGCCAGCGGTATTAGCGGGGGGGATGAGACCCAGTACTTC. Amino acid sequence: CASGISGGDETQYF.

Only one count was recorded for this clone. This rearrangement joins TRBV6-5 to TRBJ1-2; TRBD1 might be the D (6 bases). V was trimmed by 6 bases and J by 2 bases, leaving 10 bases between them. CDR1 and CDR2 (germline): MNHEY, SVGAGI. The CDR3 totals 13 residues. CDR3 residues: CASSPDRNYGYTF. The CDR3 region has the DNA TGTGCCAGCAGCCCCGACAGGAACTATGGCTACACCTTC.

In its sample, this clone was seen a few times. V is TRBV6-1 and J is TRBJ2-5; 9 nucleotides line up with TRBD2. V lost 3 bases, J lost 4 bases, and 3 bases stayed unmatched. This CDR3 is 14 amino acids long. In germline, CDR1 is MNHNS, CDR2 SASEGT. The CDR3 coding sequence is TGTGCCAGCAGTGATGGCGGGGGGGTAGAGACCCAGTACTTC. It yields the protein CASSDGGGVETQYF.

The gene calls are TRBV10-3 and TRBJ2-7; 9 bases are a match to TRBD1. Germline assignment: CDR1 ENHRY and CDR2 SYGVKD. J lost 6 bases, V lost 4 bases, and 7 bases had no gene match. This CDR3 has 14 residues. The CDR3 DNA sequence: TGTGCCATCAGTGGGGGGACAGGGTACGCCGAGCAGTACTTC. Its translation: CAISGGTGYAEQYF.

This clone was found a few times. The chain links TRBV4-1 to TRBJ1-1, with 8 bases that match TRBD1. Germline values: CDR1 MGHRA, CDR2 YSYEKL. CDR3 length: 15 residues. With V trimmed by 7 bases and J by 5 bases, 12 bases remained unmatched. CDR3 DNA: TGCGCCAGCATCCCTTACCCGGGACAGGTGACTGAAGCTTTCTTT. Translated: CASIPYPGQVTEAFF.

The chain couples TRBV27 to TRBJ1-2; 10 positions agree with TRBD1. There are 14 residues in the CDR3. The ends lost 5 bases at V and 4 bases at J; junction bases unmatched: 4. CDR1 is MNHEY and CDR2 is SMNVEV in the germline V gene (reference sequence). The CDR3 here is CASSLRTGGYGYTF. The CDR3 DNA reads as TGTGCCAGCAGTCTCCGGACAGGGGGCTATGGCTACACCTTC.

V gene TRBV7-6 combines with J gene TRBJ2-5; 12 bases map to TRBD1. CDR3 length: 16 amino acids. CDR1 and CDR2 from the germline V gene are SGHVS and FNYEAQ. Trimming removed 2 bases from V and 4 bases from J; junction bases left unmatched: 5. The CDR3 is CASSLRGQGARETQYF. Here the CDR3 DNA reads TGTGCCAGCAGCTTAAGGGGACAGGGGGCTCGAGAGACCCAGTACTTC.

A note on this clone: Within the sample, other DNA sequences also encode this same CDR3. The chain employs TRBV3-1 (or the pseudogene TRBV3-2) and TRBJ2-1, with 7 nucleotides matching TRBD2. V shed 4 bases and J 4 bases; nucleotides not matched to a gene: 1. In germline, CDR1 is LGHDT, CDR2 YNNKEL (reference sequence). CDR3 length equals 13 residues. CDR3 in DNA: TGTGCCAGCAGCCCCGGGGGGTACAATGAGCAGTTCTTC. The encoded protein is CASSPGGYNEQFF.

The chain links TRBV28 to TRBJ1-2; 7 positions agree with TRBD1. Germline loops: CDR1 MDHEN, CDR2 SYDVKM. Trimming cost V 4 bases and J 8 bases; bases outside gene matches: 4. CDR3 size: 12 residues. CDR3 sequence (DNA): TGTGCCAGCAGTTCCGGGACAGCCGGCTACACCTTC. As protein: CASSSGTAGYTF.

The chain links TRBV4-3 to TRBJ1-4; 10 nucleotides match TRBD1. Trimming at V came to 1 base and at J to 8 bases, leaving 7 bases not matched to a gene. Looked up from germline, CDR1 is LGHNA and CDR2 is YSLEER. The length of the CDR3 is 16 residues. The CDR3 is CASSQGTGTGAEKLFF. The CDR3 bases are TGCGCCAGCAGCCAAGGCACCGGGACAGGGGCGGAAAAACTGTTTTTT.

The chain is built from TRBV10-1 and TRBJ1-5; TRBD1 matches 8 bases. The CDR3 sequence is 18 residues long. Per germline, CDR1 WNHNN and CDR2 SYGVQD (reference sequence). V shed 6 bases, J shed 2 bases, and the junction held 15 bases outside the gene matches. This chain's CDR3 is CASRYTRAQDRGNQPQHF. As DNA, the CDR3 is TGCGCCAGCAGATATACCCGAGCCCAGGACAGGGGCAATCAGCCCCAGCATTTT.

V is TRBV10-3 and J is TRBJ2-7; 8 positions agree with TRBD1. CDR1 ENHRY and CDR2 SYGVKD come from the germline V gene. The CDR3 is made up of 13 amino acids. J lost 13 bases, V lost 0 bases, and 8 bases had no gene match. The CDR3 here is CAISESRDRWLYF. In DNA form, the CDR3 reads TGTGCCATCAGTGAGTCAAGGGACAGGTGGTTATACTTC.

The chain couples TRBV7-2 to TRBJ1-2; 9 bases line up with TRBD1. V was pared by 1 base and J by 5 bases, with 2 bases of the junction left unmatched. Germline V CDR1 and CDR2: SGHTA, FQGNSA. The CDR3 is 14 residues long. The DNA for the CDR3 is TGTGCCAGCAGCTTAGGGACAGGGGATTATGGCTACACCTTC. This encodes CASSLGTGDYGYTF.

This clone was detected only a few times. The CDR3 region is CASSPRDFAYEQYF. The CDR3 nucleotides read TGTGCCAGCAGCCCTAGGGACTTCGCCTACGAGCAGTACTTC. The chain has TRBV3-1 (or the pseudogene TRBV3-2) and TRBJ2-7; weak D call: TRBD2 (6 bases). Germline V gives CDR1 LGHDT, CDR2 YNNKEL (reference sequence). The CDR3 covers 14 residues. The V end lost 4 bases, the J end lost 2 bases, and 12 bases lay between the germline ends.

V gene TRBV18 combines with J gene TRBJ1-5, with D tentatively TRBD1 (6 bases). Trimming stripped 6 bases from V and 7 bases from J, with 13 bases between. The CDR3 is made up of 13 amino acids. CDR1 is KGHSH and CDR2 is LQKENI in the germline V gene. CDR3 in amino acids: CASSSEGHQPQHF. DNA for the CDR3: TGTGCCAGCTCCTCCGAGGGACACCAGCCCCAGCATTTT.